This is a list of T cell receptor beta chains from one sample in a study of shared clonotypes between healthy human individuals. The assay was immunoSEQ multiplex PCR, and TCRdb's table has in-frame clones only and misses some. The sample includes 600,000 to 750,000 clones, 90% of them seen just once. The sequenced sample was memory CD8+ T cells from PBMCs. These receptors all stem from a man aged 18 to 30 in good health. Some clones in this sample may be carry-over from other donors' samples. Both conserved end residues are part of each CDR3. A D gene is named only where the DNA matches it firmly. Size tells how often a clone was seen (once, few, many) or the class of an expanded clone, and some rows leave it out.

17 TRBJ1-4 - TRBV19 - CASSIDTPDPVEGKLFF TGTGCCAGTAGTATAGACACGCCGGACCCTGTGGAAGGAAAACTGTTTTTT
16 TRBJ1-4 - TRBV4-2 TRBD1 CASSQNWGQGPEKLFF TGTGCCAGCAGCCAAAATTGGGGACAGGGTCCTGAAAAACTGTTTTTT
12 TRBJ1-1 - TRBV29-1 - CSVAARGTEAFF TGCAGCGTCGCGGCGAGGGGCACTGAAGCTTTCTTT
15 TRBJ2-5 - TRBV5-4 - CASSPASGTQETQYF TGTGCCAGCAGCCCCGCATCTGGGACCCAAGAGACCCAGTACTTC
17 TRBJ2-1 - TRBV7-9 - CASSSLLAASSYNEQFF TGTGCCAGCAGCTCCTTACTTGCGGCAAGCTCCTACAATGAGCAGTTCTTC
16 TRBJ2-5 - TRBV7-2 - CASSLLWEVLQETQYF TGTGCCAGCAGCTTATTGTGGGAGGTACTCCAAGAGACCCAGTACTTC
13 TRBJ2-7 - TRBV4-1 - CASRPGPDYEQYF TGCGCCAGCAGACCGGGACCGGACTACGAGCAGTACTTC
14 TRBJ1-4 - TRBV7-9 - CASSLGRSNEKLFF TGTGCCAGCAGTCTTGGGAGAAGCAATGAAAAACTGTTTTTT
13 TRBJ2-1 - TRBV28 - CASATRWYNEQFF TGTGCCAGCGCTACAAGGTGGTACAATGAGCAGTTCTTC
15 TRBJ2-7 - TRBV7-2 - CASSFNPGPTSEQYF TGTGCCAGCAGCTTCAACCCGGGCCCCACCTCCGAGCAGTACTTC
17 TRBJ2-1 - TRBV7-2 - CASIKRPRDGHYNEQFF TGTGCCAGCATCAAACGACCCCGGGACGGACACTACAATGAGCAGTTCTTC
19 TRBJ2-5 - TRBV10-3 TRBD2 CAISTNQKPGLAGEETQYF TGTGCCATCAGCACCAATCAAAAACCGGGACTAGCGGGAGAAGAGACCCAGTACTTC
15 TRBJ1-5 - TRBV9 TRBD1 CASSPTGGLEEPQHF TGTGCCAGCAGCCCCACAGGGGGATTGGAAGAGCCCCAGCATTTT
15 TRBJ2-7 - TRBV27 TRBD2 CASSTRLAGFYEQYF TGTGCCAGCAGTACGAGACTAGCGGGATTCTACGAGCAGTACTTC
15 TRBJ2-5 - TRBV14 TRBD2 CASSQGLGLGETQYF TGTGCCAGCAGCCAAGGGTTGGGACTAGGAGAGACCCAGTACTTC
14 TRBJ1-1 - TRBV19 - CATRGGSTNTEAFF TGTGCCACCCGCGGGGGATCTACAAACACTGAAGCTTTCTTT
12 TRBJ2-2 - TRBV6-5 - CASSVRTGELFF TGTGCCAGCAGCGTCCGAACCGGGGAGCTGTTTTTT
13 TRBJ1-2 - TRBV4-1 - CASSPILVRGYTF TGCGCCAGCAGCCCGATCCTCGTCCGCGGCTACACCTTC
12 TRBJ2-1 - TRBV5-1 TRBD1 CASSFRGNEQFF TGCGCCAGCAGCTTCAGGGGGAATGAGCAGTTCTTC
13 TRBJ2-7 - TRBV4-2 TRBD2 CASSERGDYEQYF TGTGCCAGCAGCGAGCGGGGGGACTACGAGCAGTACTTC
13 TRBJ1-2 - TRBV9 TRBD1 CASSPQGAYGYTF TGTGCCAGCAGCCCTCAGGGGGCCTATGGCTACACCTTC
13 TRBJ2-7 once TRBV7-9 - CATAGLPSYEQYF TGTGCGACCGCGGGTCTTCCTTCCTACGAGCAGTACTTC
14 TRBJ2-7 - TRBV7-8 - CASPPYGGSYEQYF TGTGCCAGCCCCCCGTACGGCGGCTCCTACGAGCAGTACTTC
16 TRBJ1-2 - TRBV25-1 TRBD1 CASSPPRDRLNYGYTF TGTGCCAGCAGTCCACCTCGGGACAGGTTAAACTATGGCTACACCTTC
13 TRBJ2-7 - TRBV27 - CASSLSSRYEQYF TGTGCCAGCAGTTTATCCAGTCGATACGAGCAGTACTTC
17 TRBJ2-7 - TRBV7-2 - CASSLSVPLTFNYEQYF TGTGCCAGCAGCTTATCTGTTCCCCTGACCTTTAACTACGAGCAGTACTTC
14 TRBJ2-1 - TRBV29-1 - CSVEGAENYNEQFF TGCAGCGTTGAGGGGGCAGAGAACTACAATGAGCAGTTCTTC
15 TRBJ1-2 - TRBV28 - CASSLFFEGDLGYTF TGTGCCAGCAGTTTATTTTTTGAGGGGGATCTTGGCTACACCTTC
16 TRBJ1-1 once TRBV18 - CASSPRRPVGDTEAFF TGTGCCAGCTCACCCAGGCGGCCAGTTGGGGACACTGAAGCTTTCTTT
16 TRBJ1-3 - TRBV6-4 TRBD1 CASNTGQGHSGNTIYF TGTGCCAGCAATACGGGACAGGGCCACTCTGGAAACACCATATATTTT
14 TRBJ1-1 few TRBV5-1 - CASSLYAENTEAFF TGCGCCAGCAGCTTGTATGCGGAGAACACTGAAGCTTTCTTT
15 TRBJ2-7 - TRBV27 TRBD1 CASKRATGGYGEQYF TGTGCCAGCAAAAGGGCGACAGGGGGCTACGGCGAGCAGTACTTC
13 TRBJ2-4 - TRBV28 - CASSFWAENIQYF TGTGCCAGCAGTTTTTGGGCTGAAAACATTCAGTACTTC
14 TRBJ1-1 - TRBV7-9 - CASSLGDRQSEAFF TGTGCCAGCAGCTTAGGGGACCGCCAATCGGAAGCTTTCTTT
16 TRBJ2-3 - TRBV7-3 TRBD2 CASSPGIAGVSDTQYF TGTGCCAGCAGCCCCGGGATAGCGGGAGTTTCAGATACGCAGTATTTT
14 TRBJ1-3 - TRBV7-9 - CASSLGGLGNTIYF TGTGCCAGCAGCTTAGGGGGACTCGGAAACACCATATATTTT
14 TRBJ1-4 - TRBV27 - CASSFGSRNEKLFF TGTGCCAGCAGTTTCGGGTCTAGAAATGAAAAACTGTTTTTT
15 TRBJ2-6 - TRBV1 - CTSSAPQSRANVLTF TGCACCAGCAGTGCGCCACAAAGTCGGGCCAACGTCCTGACTTTC
15 TRBJ2-1 - TRBV9 - CASSVVGGQYNEQFF TGTGCCAGCAGCGTAGTGGGCGGACAGTACAATGAGCAGTTCTTC
13 TRBJ2-4 - TRBV6-1 - CAILLLAKNIQYF TGTGCCATCTTATTACTAGCCAAAAACATTCAGTACTTC
15 TRBJ2-7 - TRBV7-6 TRBD2 CASSGRGGYSYEQYF TGTGCCAGCAGCGGACGGGGGGGATACTCCTACGAGCAGTACTTC
17 TRBJ2-1 - TRBV28 TRBD2 CASRPLAGGSSYNEQFF TGTGCCAGCCGCCCGCTAGCGGGAGGTAGCTCCTACAATGAGCAGTTCTTC
17 TRBJ1-6 - TRBV5-1 - CASSLTLGGDGDSPLHF TGCGCCAGCAGCTTGACCCTCGGGGGGGACGGAGATTCACCCCTCCACTTT
15 TRBJ2-2 - TRBV5-1 - CASSLGPRGTGELFF TGCGCCAGCAGCTTGGGACCCAGGGGCACCGGGGAGCTGTTTTTT
15 TRBJ2-3 - TRBV19 - CASSISGYNTDTQYF TGTGCCAGTAGTATATCCGGGTACAACACAGATACGCAGTATTTT
11 TRBJ2-1 few TRBV19 - CASSTYNEQFF TGTGCCAGTAGTACCTACAATGAGCAGTTCTTC
14 TRBJ2-7 - TRBV5-4 - CASSYGLLTYEQYF TGTGCCAGCAGTTATGGCCTTTTGACCTACGAGCAGTACTTC
14 TRBJ1-2 - TRBV6-6 TRBD1 CASSYWDRGYGYTF TGTGCCAGCAGTTACTGGGACAGGGGGTATGGCTACACCTTC
13 TRBJ1-2 many TRBV14 - CASSPEDRYGYTF TGTGCCAGCAGCCCAGAGGACCGTTATGGCTACACCTTC